This T cell receptor (beta chain) was obtained from a study of blood T cells in healthy people across ages. CDR1 is MDHEN and CDR2 is SYDVKM in the germline V gene. CDR3 length: 13 residues. V was cut by 2 bases and J by 5 bases, with 8 bases left in between. This clonotype was detected a few times. Primed by a sample-barcoded 5' primer and a J-beta primer mix, a second PCR proceeded for 7 to 11 cycles. All cDNA molecules were each tagged by a template-switch adaptor with 12 random nucleotides. One entry per CDR3 protein, called by TCRdb with MiXCR from the 5' RACE reads. The sample carries more than 750,000 distinct CDR3 sequences, 25% to 35% recorded once. The sample was also linked to a second study, of T cells of mothers and their children. That report adds: The whole RNA yield was converted to cDNA, around 1.4 ug per 15 ul. Related and unrelated pairs show TCR recombination output that thymic selection shapes similarly.

This receptor was identified in a woman aged 40 to 55 in good health. The chain joins TRBV28 to TRBJ2-3, with D possibly TRBD1 on 6 matching bases. The sequencing input was blood. The CDR3 spells CASSLIRGDTQYF. CDR3 nucleotides: TGTGCCAGCAGTTTAATCAGGGGAGATACGCAGTATTTT.